This TCR beta chain is from a study of blood T cells in healthy people across ages. General study results and limits: Naive T cell percentage showed a strong correlation with TCR beta diversity.

The germline V gene has CDR1 SGHRS and CDR2 YFSETQ. V was cut by 3 bases and J by 2 bases, with 14 bases left in between. The CDR3 loop spans 15 amino acids. The donors, aged roughly 6 to 100, were healthy Caucasians from Russia. Each donor gave roughly 9.1 milliliters of peripheral blood. Extracted total RNA amounted to at least 5.5 micrograms for each sample. A note on this clonotype: As yet, its antigen is unknown.

Using a J-beta primer mix together with a sample-barcoded 5' primer, a second PCR was run for about 6 to 12 cycles. TCRdb reprocessed the 5' RACE reads with MiXCR, giving one entry per CDR3 protein. The sample holds 600,000 or so distinct CDR3 sequences; 47% are singletons and the top ten take 20% to 25%. This clonotype originated in a man aged 80 or over in good health. This rearrangement joins TRBV5-1 to TRBJ1-1; possible D gene TRBD1, 6 bases. Specimen: blood. The CDR3 coding sequence is TGCGCCAGCAGCTCACTAGGGGGGGCAAACACTGAAGCTTTCTTT. It is translated as CASSSLGGANTEAFF.